Included here is one TCR beta chain sequence, with context. In germline, CDR1 is SGHTA, CDR2 FQGNSA. Trimming at V came to 7 bases and at J to 9 bases, leaving 9 bases not matched to a gene. The length of the CDR3 is 13 residues. Using its own MiXCR run on the 5' RACE reads, TCRdb lists one record per CDR3 protein. This table holds around 430,000 distinct CDR3 sequences, roughly 15% found once. The data stem from a study of T-cell memory formation after mild COVID-19. The rearrangement links TRBV7-2 to TRBJ2-1; 7 nucleotides align to TRBD1. This sequence was found in a man between 18 and 35 years old who had mild COVID-19 (a few samples of this study predate the infection). Cell type and time point are not known. The sequenced material came from PBMCs or a T cell subset sorted from them (not recorded which). DNA for the CDR3: TGTGCCAGCAACCGACAGGGTACGGGTGAGCAGTTCTTC. It is translated as CASNRQGTGEQFF.